A selection of T cell receptor beta chains follows, all from one sample in a study of control samples from healthy donors and cancer patients. Using immunoSEQ multiplex PCR, the repertoire was profiled, and TCRdb retains in-frame clones only, with some absent. The sample consists of 170,000 or so clones, about 93% of them appearing once. The sample was blood. All receptors come from a young man in good health. Each CDR3 is given with its conserved first and last residue. The D gene is left open where the match is weak. Clone size, where shown, is once, few, many, or a class for clones that have expanded.

j_gene: TRBJ2-7
len: 15
abundance: once
d_gene: -
v_gene: TRBV4-1
CDR3aa: CASSPLATQNYEQYF
CDR3nt: TGCGCCAGCAGCCCCCTTGCGACACAGAACTACGAGCAGTACTTC

j_gene: TRBJ2-3
len: 19
abundance: -
d_gene: TRBD1
v_gene: TRBV5-1
CDR3aa: CASSLALRQGALSTDTQYF
CDR3nt: TGCGCCAGCAGCTTGGCTCTGAGACAGGGGGCGCTTAGCACAGATACGCAGTATTTT

j_gene: TRBJ2-3
len: 11
abundance: -
d_gene: -
v_gene: TRBV6-5
CDR3aa: CASAEYDTQYF
CDR3nt: TGTGCCAGCGCCGAATACGATACGCAGTATTTT

j_gene: TRBJ2-5
len: 18
abundance: -
d_gene: TRBD1
v_gene: TRBV4-1
CDR3aa: CASSQETGGYSAKETQYF
CDR3nt: TGCGCCAGCAGCCAAGAGACAGGGGGTTATAGCGCGAAAGAGACCCAGTACTTC

j_gene: TRBJ1-1
len: 14
abundance: few
d_gene: -
v_gene: TRBV3-1/TRBV3-2
CDR3aa: CASSQGVTYTEAFF
CDR3nt: TGTGCCAGCAGCCAAGGTGTGACATACACTGAAGCTTTCTTT

j_gene: TRBJ2-3
len: 11
abundance: -
d_gene: -
v_gene: TRBV12-3/TRBV12-4
CDR3aa: CASSFADTQYF
CDR3nt: TGTGCCAGCAGTTTTGCGGATACGCAGTATTTT

j_gene: TRBJ1-4
len: 16
abundance: -
d_gene: -
v_gene: TRBV9
CDR3aa: CASSARYSTSDEKLFF
CDR3nt: TGTGCCAGCAGCGCGAGATACTCGACTTCGGATGAAAAACTGTTTTTT

j_gene: TRBJ2-7
len: 17
abundance: -
d_gene: TRBD1
v_gene: TRBV11-3
CDR3aa: CASSSGQGASSSYEQYF
CDR3nt: TGTGCCAGCAGCTCGGGACAGGGGGCCTCAAGCTCCTACGAGCAGTACTTC

j_gene: TRBJ2-1
len: 15
abundance: -
d_gene: TRBD2
v_gene: TRBV7-9
CDR3aa: CASSPKAGGNNEQFF
CDR3nt: TGTGCCAGCAGCCCCAAGGCGGGGGGGAACAATGAGCAGTTCTTC

j_gene: TRBJ1-4
len: 12
abundance: -
d_gene: -
v_gene: TRBV15
CDR3aa: CATSRANEKLFF
CDR3nt: TGTGCCACCAGCAGGGCTAATGAAAAACTGTTTTTT

j_gene: TRBJ2-1
len: 14
abundance: -
d_gene: -
v_gene: TRBV29-1
CDR3aa: CSVLPGSGAFEQFF
CDR3nt: TGCAGCGTCCTCCCCGGGTCGGGAGCCTTTGAGCAGTTCTTC

j_gene: TRBJ2-2
len: 16
abundance: -
d_gene: TRBD1
v_gene: TRBV9
CDR3aa: CASSYSSGGFNGELFF
CDR3nt: TGTGCCAGCAGCTATAGTTCAGGGGGCTTCAACGGGGAGCTGTTTTTT

j_gene: TRBJ2-7
len: 13
abundance: -
d_gene: -
v_gene: TRBV2
CDR3aa: CASSTEGRGEQYF
CDR3nt: TGTGCCAGCAGTACAGAAGGAAGGGGAGAGCAGTACTTC

j_gene: TRBJ2-3
len: 12
abundance: -
d_gene: -
v_gene: TRBV2
CDR3aa: CASSLTTDTQYF
CDR3nt: TGTGCCAGCAGTCTGACAACAGATACGCAGTATTTT

j_gene: TRBJ1-2
len: 15
abundance: -
d_gene: -
v_gene: TRBV9
CDR3aa: CASSPQLRDIYGYTF
CDR3nt: TGTGCCAGCAGCCCCCAACTCCGGGACATCTATGGCTACACCTTC

j_gene: TRBJ2-1
len: 15
abundance: -
d_gene: TRBD2
v_gene: TRBV15
CDR3aa: CATSRDRASGNEQFF
CDR3nt: TGTGCCACCAGCAGAGATAGGGCTAGCGGCAATGAGCAGTTCTTC

j_gene: TRBJ2-7
len: 15
abundance: -
d_gene: TRBD2
v_gene: TRBV2
CDR3aa: CASSGTAGVLYEQYF
CDR3nt: TGTGCCAGCAGTGGAACGGCGGGGGTTCTCTACGAGCAGTACTTC

j_gene: TRBJ1-5
len: 18
abundance: -
d_gene: -
v_gene: TRBV1
CDR3aa: CTSSQDRDREKGNQPQHF
CDR3nt: TGCACCAGCAGCCAAGATCGAGACAGGGAGAAAGGCAATCAGCCCCAGCATTTT